The table lists the clone carrying this T cell receptor beta chain with many counts. Its specificity is not known. It was RNA transcripts that yielded the amplified TCR beta CDR3 regions. TCR CDR3 regions were first amplified by RT-PCR with HTBI primers. TCRdb processed the multiplex PCR reads anew with MiXCR; each CDR3 protein has one entry. This table has around 420,000 distinct CDR3 sequences, 15% to 17% appearing once. Graves' hyperthyroidism was deemed stable absent ophthalmopathy progression within 18 months. The data belong to a study of T cells in Graves' hyperthyroidism and ophthalmopathy. Study conclusions and caveats: Ophthalmopathy was told apart from stable hyperthyroidism by a 13 V-J model.

CDR1 is MNHEY, CDR2 SMNVEV, per germline (reference sequence). Trimming left V 3 bases short and J 7 bases short, with 12 bases between. The CDR3 contains 14 residues. This chain links TRBV27 with TRBJ2-2; tentatively, D is TRBD1 (6 bases). The sequence derives from a woman aged 18-35 years with Graves' hyperthyroidism. Sequences were obtained from blood. In DNA, the CDR3 is TGTGCCAGCAGTTTTTGGACAGAAGGCGGGGAGCTGTTTTTT. As protein: CASSFWTEGGELFF.